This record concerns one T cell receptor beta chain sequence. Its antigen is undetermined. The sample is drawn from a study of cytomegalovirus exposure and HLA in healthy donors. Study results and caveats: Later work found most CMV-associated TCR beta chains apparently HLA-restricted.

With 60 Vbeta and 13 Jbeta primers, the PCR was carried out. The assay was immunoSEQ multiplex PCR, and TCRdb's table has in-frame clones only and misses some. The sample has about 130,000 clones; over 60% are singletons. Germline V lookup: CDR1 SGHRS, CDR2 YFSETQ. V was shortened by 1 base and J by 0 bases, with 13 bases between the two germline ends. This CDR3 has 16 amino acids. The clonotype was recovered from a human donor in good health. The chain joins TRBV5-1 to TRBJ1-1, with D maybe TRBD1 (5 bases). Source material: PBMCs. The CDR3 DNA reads TGCGCCAGCAGCTTGCCCTCGGGGGGGGTGAACACTGAAGCTTTCTTT. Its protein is CASSLPSGGVNTEAFF. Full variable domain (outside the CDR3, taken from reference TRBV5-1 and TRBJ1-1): KAGVTQTPRYLIKTRGQQVTLSCSPISGHRSVSWYQQTPGQGLQFLFEYFSETQRNKGNFPGRFSGRQFSNSRSEMNVSTLELGDSALYLCASSLPSGGVNTEAFFGQGTRLTVV.